What follows is one T cell receptor (beta chain) and its context. Antigen unknown. Several immunoSEQ plates held equal portions of the genomic DNA taken from each subset. TCRdb's copy holds only in-frame clones and misses some; the assay was immunoSEQ multiplex PCR. The table includes about 2.2 million clones, around 95% detected once. This sample is part of a study of shared clonotypes between healthy human individuals. Notes on the study in general: Clonotype sharing levels among donors were expected to vary with sequencing depth. Clonotypes which were not shared had lower generation probabilities than clonotypes that all four donors shared.

Germline assignment: CDR1 SEHNR and CDR2 FQNEAQ (reference sequence). This CDR3 region has 17 residues. Trimming removed 2 bases from V and 3 bases from J; junction bases left unmatched: 7. Naive CD8 cells, CD45RO-negative and positively selected for CCR7, excluded terminally differentiated effector memory CD45RA+ cells. Adult Caucasians living in Nashville, Tennessee made up all of the donors. V gene TRBV7-9 combines with J gene TRBJ1-6; 7 nucleotides match TRBD1. Sequenced input: naive CD8+ T cells from PBMCs. The receptor was isolated from a man between 18 and 35 years old in good health. Some clones in this sample may be carry-over from other donors' samples. Here the CDR3 reads CASSLSGTEGYNSPLHF. CDR3 in DNA: TGTGCCAGCAGCTTAAGTGGGACAGAGGGCTATAATTCACCCCTCCACTTT.